One and the same sample provided the 9 T cell receptor beta chains below, sequenced in a study of shared clonotypes between healthy human individuals. Generated by immunoSEQ multiplex PCR, the TCRdb table keeps only in-frame clones and is missing some. This sample has around 690,000 clones, with about 90% found just once. Sequenced sample: memory CD8+ T cells from PBMCs. As for subset: CD45RO+ cells pooled with CCR7-negative TemRA cells. The receptors come from a man in his late teens or twenties in good health. Some clones in this sample may be carry-over from other donors' samples.

The chain is built from TRBV28 and TRBJ1-2; no clear D gene. Trimming removed 5 bases at V and 0 bases at J, with 10 bases between. The CDR3 contains 14 residues. From germline, CDR1 is MDHEN and CDR2 SYDVKM. The CDR3 bases are TGTGCCAGCAGTCTTCGCCGGCCTAACTATGGCTACACCTTC. Its translation is CASSLRRPNYGYTF.

The chain has TRBV6-5 and TRBJ2-7, with TRBD2 as a possible D gene (5 bases). Germline CDR1 and CDR2: MNHEY and SVGAGI. Trimming stripped 5 bases from V and 3 bases from J, with 8 bases between. This CDR3 contains 12 residues. CDR3 nucleotides: TGTGCCAGCAGTGGACTGAACTACGAGCAGTACTTC. Protein product: CASSGLNYEQYF.

There are a few counts of this clone. The chain combines TRBV27 with TRBJ1-5; D not certain. Per germline, CDR1 MNHEY and CDR2 SMNVEV (reference sequence). Between the trimmed V and J ends, which lost 3 bases and 6 bases, there was a span of 15 bases. The CDR3 is 15 residues long. DNA for the CDR3: TGTGCCAGCAGTTTCGAGGGCAGTTCGGCTCAGCCCCAGCATTTT. Translated: CASSFEGSSAQPQHF.

V is TRBV5-1 and J is TRBJ1-1; the D is unclear. This CDR3 spans 12 amino acids. Looked up from germline, CDR1 is SGHRS and CDR2 is YFSETQ. The V end lost 2 bases, the J end lost 3 bases, and 5 bases lay between the germline ends. CDR3 protein: CASSFSHTEAFF. DNA for the CDR3: TGCGCCAGCAGCTTCTCCCACACTGAAGCTTTCTTT.

The CDR3 bases are TGTGCCAGCAGTTACTCGTCCAGCGGGCATGAGCAGTTCTTC. This encodes CASSYSSSGHEQFF. This chain connects TRBV6-5 to TRBJ2-1, with D perhaps TRBD2 (6 bases). With 0 bases removed from V and 8 bases from J, the gap between germline ends came to 11 bases. CDR1 is MNHEY and CDR2 is SVGAGI in the germline V gene. The CDR3 is 14 residues long.

The gene calls are TRBV9 and TRBJ2-7; D may be TRBD2 (5 bases). The CDR3 spans 14 residues. The V end was cut by 1 base, the J end by 0 bases, with 8 bases between. Germline CDR1 and CDR2: SGDLS and YYNGEE. The CDR3 DNA reads TGTGCCAGCAGCGTATTCCGGGACTCCTACGAGCAGTACTTC. Its protein is CASSVFRDSYEQYF.

J is TRBJ2-1 and V is TRBV15; the D is unclear. Trimming removed 6 bases from V and 8 bases from J, with 14 bases in between. Germline-derived CDR1 and CDR2 are LNHNV and YYDKDF (reference sequence). This CDR3 has 13 residues. CDR3 region: CATSPPRPDEQFF. The CDR3 bases are TGTGCCACCAGTCCACCTCGACCGGATGAGCAGTTCTTC.

This clone was detected only once. The chain carries TRBV19 and TRBJ1-2, with TRBD1 matching 9 bases. Germline CDR1 is LNHDA and CDR2 is SQIVND (reference sequence). The CDR3 length is 13 residues. Trimming took 9 bases from V and 6 from J; bases not matched to a gene: 8. Here the CDR3 reads CASDRGYGHGYTF. The CDR3 DNA reads TGTGCCAGCGACAGGGGGTACGGTCATGGCTACACCTTC. The full variable domain, rest sourced from reference TRBV19 and TRBJ1-2, is DGGITQSPKYLFRKEGQNVTLSCEQNLNHDAMYWYRQDPGQGLRLIYYSQIVNDFQKGDIAEGYSVSREKKESFPLTVTSAQKNPTAFYLCASDRGYGHGYTFGSGTRLTVV.

The gene calls are TRBV7-8 and TRBJ2-7; TRBD2 matches at 13 bases. The junction had 11 bases not matched to a gene; V was cut back by 2 bases and J by 7 bases. The CDR3 is 17 residues long. Germline lookup yields CDR1 SGHVS and CDR2 FQNEAQ. CDR3 region: CASSLTIGLAGVKEQYF. The DNA of the CDR3 is TGTGCCAGCAGCTTAACGATTGGACTAGCGGGAGTGAAGGAGCAGTACTTC. Combining the CDR3 with reference TRBV7-8 and TRBJ2-7 gives the whole variable domain GAGVSQSPRYKVAKRGQDVALRCDPISGHVSLFWYQQALGQGPEFLTYFQNEAQLDKSGLPSDRFFAERPEGSVSTLKIQRTQQEDSAVYLCASSLTIGLAGVKEQYFGPGTRLTVT.